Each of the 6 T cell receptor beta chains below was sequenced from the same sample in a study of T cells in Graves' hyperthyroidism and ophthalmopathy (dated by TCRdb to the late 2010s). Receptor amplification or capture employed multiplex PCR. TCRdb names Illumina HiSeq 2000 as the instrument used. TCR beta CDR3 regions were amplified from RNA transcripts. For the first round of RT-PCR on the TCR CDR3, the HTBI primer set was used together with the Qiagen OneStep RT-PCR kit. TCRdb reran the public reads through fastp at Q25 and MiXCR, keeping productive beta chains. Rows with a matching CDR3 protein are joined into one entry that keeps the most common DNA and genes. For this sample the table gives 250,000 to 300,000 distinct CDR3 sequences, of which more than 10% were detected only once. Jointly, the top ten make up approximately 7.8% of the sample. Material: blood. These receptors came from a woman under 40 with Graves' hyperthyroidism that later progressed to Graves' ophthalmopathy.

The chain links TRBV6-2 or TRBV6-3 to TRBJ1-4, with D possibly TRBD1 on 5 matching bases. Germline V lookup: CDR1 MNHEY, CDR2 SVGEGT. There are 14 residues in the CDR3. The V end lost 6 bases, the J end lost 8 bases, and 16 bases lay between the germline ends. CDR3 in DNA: TGTGCCAGCAGACAGGTCGCTGGAGGGGAAAAACTGTTTTTT. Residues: CASRQVAGGEKLFF.

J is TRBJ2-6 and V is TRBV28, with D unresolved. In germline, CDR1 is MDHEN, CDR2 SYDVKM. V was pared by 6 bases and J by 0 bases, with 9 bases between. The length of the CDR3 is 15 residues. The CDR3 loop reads CASRQRSSGANVLTF. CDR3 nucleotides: TGTGCCAGCAGGCAACGGAGCTCTGGGGCCAACGTCCTGACTTTC.

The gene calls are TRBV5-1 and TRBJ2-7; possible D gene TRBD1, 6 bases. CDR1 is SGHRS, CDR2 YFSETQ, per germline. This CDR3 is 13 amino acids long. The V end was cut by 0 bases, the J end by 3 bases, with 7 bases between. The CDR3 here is CASSLEDSYEQYF. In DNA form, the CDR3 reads TGCGCCAGCAGCTTGGAGGACAGCTACGAGCAGTACTTC.

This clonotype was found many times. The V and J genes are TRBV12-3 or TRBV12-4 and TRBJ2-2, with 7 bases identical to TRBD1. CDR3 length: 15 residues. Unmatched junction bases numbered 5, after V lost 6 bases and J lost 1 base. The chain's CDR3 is CASSQQGMNTGELFF. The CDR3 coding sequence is TGTGCCAGCAGCCAACAGGGGATGAACACCGGGGAGCTGTTTTTT.

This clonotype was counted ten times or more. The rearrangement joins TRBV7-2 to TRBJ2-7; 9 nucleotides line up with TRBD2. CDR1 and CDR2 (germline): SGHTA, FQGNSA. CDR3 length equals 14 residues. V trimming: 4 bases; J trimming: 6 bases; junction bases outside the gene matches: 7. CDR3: CASSSLAGASEQYF. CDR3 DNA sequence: TGTGCCAGCAGCTCCTTAGCGGGAGCGAGCGAGCAGTACTTC.

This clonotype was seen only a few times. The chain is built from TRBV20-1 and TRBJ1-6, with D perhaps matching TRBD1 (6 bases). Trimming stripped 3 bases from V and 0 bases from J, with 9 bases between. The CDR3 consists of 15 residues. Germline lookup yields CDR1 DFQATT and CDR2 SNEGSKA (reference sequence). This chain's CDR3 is CSARDRSSYNSPLHF. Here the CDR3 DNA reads TGCAGTGCTAGGGACAGAAGCTCCTATAATTCACCCCTCCACTTT.